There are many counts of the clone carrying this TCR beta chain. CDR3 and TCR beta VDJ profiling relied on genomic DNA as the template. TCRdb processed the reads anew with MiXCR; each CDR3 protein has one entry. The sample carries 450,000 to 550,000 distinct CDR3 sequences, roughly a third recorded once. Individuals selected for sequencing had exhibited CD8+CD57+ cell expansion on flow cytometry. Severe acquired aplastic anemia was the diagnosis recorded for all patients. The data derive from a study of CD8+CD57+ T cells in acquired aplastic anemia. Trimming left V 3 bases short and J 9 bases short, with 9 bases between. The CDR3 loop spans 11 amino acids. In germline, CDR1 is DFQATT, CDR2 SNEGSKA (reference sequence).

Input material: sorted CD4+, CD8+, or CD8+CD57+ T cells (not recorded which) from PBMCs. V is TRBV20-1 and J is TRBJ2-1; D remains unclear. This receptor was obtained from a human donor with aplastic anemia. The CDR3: CSARPNTEQFF. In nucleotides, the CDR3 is TGCAGTGCTAGGCCTAATACTGAGCAGTTCTTC.